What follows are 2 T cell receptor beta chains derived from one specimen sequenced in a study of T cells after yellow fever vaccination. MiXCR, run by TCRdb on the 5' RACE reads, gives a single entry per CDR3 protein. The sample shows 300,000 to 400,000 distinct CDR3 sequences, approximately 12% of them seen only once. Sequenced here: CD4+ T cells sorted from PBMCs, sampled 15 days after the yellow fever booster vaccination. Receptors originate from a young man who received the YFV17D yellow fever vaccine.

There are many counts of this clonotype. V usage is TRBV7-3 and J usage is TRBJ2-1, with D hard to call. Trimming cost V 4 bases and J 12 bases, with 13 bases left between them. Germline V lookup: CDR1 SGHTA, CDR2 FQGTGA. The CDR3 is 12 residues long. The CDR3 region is CASSSTVGGQFF. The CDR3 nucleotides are TGTGCCAGCAGCTCCACCGTGGGCGGGCAGTTCTTC.

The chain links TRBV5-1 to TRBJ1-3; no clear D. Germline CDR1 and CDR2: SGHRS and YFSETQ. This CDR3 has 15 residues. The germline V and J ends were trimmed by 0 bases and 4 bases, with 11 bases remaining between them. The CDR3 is CASSLGHPRGNTIYF. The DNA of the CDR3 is TGCGCCAGCAGCTTGGGGCATCCCAGAGGAAACACCATATATTTT.